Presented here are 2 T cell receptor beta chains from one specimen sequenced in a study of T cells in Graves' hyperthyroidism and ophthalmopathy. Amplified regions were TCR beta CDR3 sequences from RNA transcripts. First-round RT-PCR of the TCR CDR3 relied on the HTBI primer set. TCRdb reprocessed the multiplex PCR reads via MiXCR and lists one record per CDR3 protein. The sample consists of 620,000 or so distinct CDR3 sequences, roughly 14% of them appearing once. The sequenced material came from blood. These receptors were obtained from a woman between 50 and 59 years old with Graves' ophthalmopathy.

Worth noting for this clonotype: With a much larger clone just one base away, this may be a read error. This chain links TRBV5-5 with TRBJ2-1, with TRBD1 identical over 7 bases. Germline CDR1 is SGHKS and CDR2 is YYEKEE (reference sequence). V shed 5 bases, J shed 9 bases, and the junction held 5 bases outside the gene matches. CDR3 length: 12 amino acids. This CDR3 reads CASREQGPEQFF. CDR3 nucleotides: TGTGCCAGCAGAGAACAGGGGCCTGAGCAGTTCTTC. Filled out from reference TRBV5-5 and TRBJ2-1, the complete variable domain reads DAGVTQSPTHLIKTRGQQVTLRCSPISGHKSVSWYQQVLGQGPQFIFQYYEKEERGRGNFPDRFSARQFPNYSSELNVNALLLGDSALYLCASREQGPEQFFGPGTRLTVL.

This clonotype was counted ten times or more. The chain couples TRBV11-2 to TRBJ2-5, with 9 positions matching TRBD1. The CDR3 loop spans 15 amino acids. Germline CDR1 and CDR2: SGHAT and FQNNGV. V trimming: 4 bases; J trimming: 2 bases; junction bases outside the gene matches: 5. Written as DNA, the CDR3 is TGTGCCAGCAGCTGGTGGACAGGGGCACAAGAGACCCAGTACTTC. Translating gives CASSWWTGAQETQYF.